The 12 T cell receptor beta chains reported below all come from one sample, sequenced in a study of Ad26.COV2.S vaccination and SARS-CoV-2 variants. Profiled with immunoSEQ multiplex PCR; TCRdb holds only in-frame clones, not every one. Counted here are 350,000 to 500,000 clones, approximately 92% occurring once; the ten biggest clones make up 12%. The sample's treatment: about 20 received Ad26.COV2.S at low or high dose, single or two shots; about 5 received placebo; per-sample allocation not given. Day 63 after the first injection of vaccine or placebo was the sampling time. Here the sequenced sample was peripheral blood, taken in a trial of Ad26.COV2.S vaccine versus placebo. These receptor sequences come from a person between 18 and 59 years old who received the Ad26.COV2.S COVID-19 vaccine or a placebo.

The CDR3 sequence is CASSFGRGQETQYF. CDR3 sequence (DNA): TGCGCCAGCAGCTTCGGCAGGGGACAAGAGACCCAGTACTTC. The V and J genes are TRBV5-1 and TRBJ2-5; perhaps TRBD1 as D (6 bases). Between the trimmed V and J ends, which lost 2 bases and 2 bases, there was a span of 10 bases. The CDR3 extends over 14 amino acids. Germline values: CDR1 SGHRS, CDR2 YFSETQ.

This chain uses TRBV12-5 with TRBJ2-1; tentative D call: TRBD2 (6 bases). The germline V gene encodes CDR1 LGHNT and CDR2 FRNRAP. V lost 6 bases and J lost 6, with 12 bases in between. The CDR3 loop spans 13 amino acids. CDR3 nucleotide sequence: TGTGCTAGTGGGAGTAGACTAGGCAATGAGCAGTTCTTC. It codes for CASGSRLGNEQFF.

The chain links TRBV28 to TRBJ1-2; no clear D gene. Germline CDR1 reads MDHEN; CDR2 reads SYDVKM. V was cut by 3 bases and J by 3 bases, with 17 bases left in between. The CDR3 loop spans 16 amino acids. The CDR3 spells CASSLSPRDGHYGYTF. DNA for the CDR3: TGTGCCAGCAGTTTGTCCCCACGAGACGGTCACTATGGCTACACCTTC.

The sample holds one count of this clone. The chain links TRBV7-8 to TRBJ2-7; the D is unclear. Trimming pared 1 base from V and 3 bases from J, leaving 13 bases between. The CDR3 loop spans 15 amino acids. Germline CDR1 reads SGHVS; CDR2 reads FQNEAQ. Here the CDR3 reads CASSLVGPQSYEQYF. As DNA, the CDR3 is TGTGCCAGCAGCTTAGTCGGGCCACAAAGCTACGAGCAGTACTTC. Using reference TRBV7-8 and TRBJ2-7 for the parts outside the CDR3, the full variable domain is GAGVSQSPRYKVAKRGQDVALRCDPISGHVSLFWYQQALGQGPEFLTYFQNEAQLDKSGLPSDRFFAERPEGSVSTLKIQRTQQEDSAVYLCASSLVGPQSYEQYFGPGTRLTVT.

The rearrangement links TRBV7-2 to TRBJ1-4; D ambiguous. This CDR3 region has 15 residues. Per the germline V gene, CDR1 is SGHTA and CDR2 is FQGNSA. V was shortened by 3 bases and J by 5 bases, with 13 bases between the two germline ends. CDR3 DNA sequence: TGTGCCAGCAGCTTGAATCGACGGAACAATGAAAAACTGTTTTTT. It is translated as CASSLNRRNNEKLFF.

CDR3 loop: CASSVRGGTNEKLFF. The DNA for the CDR3 is TGTGCCAGCAGTGTCCGGGGAGGAACTAATGAAAAACTGTTTTTT. The rearrangement links TRBV2 to TRBJ1-4; no clear D. This CDR3 spans 15 amino acids. V was clipped by 4 bases and J by 1 base, with 10 bases between them. Germline V CDR1 and CDR2: SNHLY, FYNNEI.

The chain is built from TRBV28 and TRBJ1-2, with 9 bases matching TRBD1. Germline CDR1 and CDR2: MDHEN and SYDVKM. The CDR3 has 14 amino acids. Trimming at V came to 4 bases and at J to 8 bases, leaving 8 bases not matched to a gene. In nucleotides, the CDR3 is TGTGCCAGCAGTTCATCCGGGACAGGGCGCGGCTACACCTTC. Translating gives CASSSSGTGRGYTF.

This chain connects TRBV5-1 to TRBJ1-2; D unclear. The V gene lost 0 bases and the J gene lost 0 bases, with 9 bases spanning the gap. Germline CDR1 is SGHRS and CDR2 is YFSETQ. The CDR3 is made up of 15 amino acids. This CDR3 is CASSLGSAANYGYTF. CDR3 DNA: TGCGCCAGCAGCTTGGGGTCAGCAGCTAACTATGGCTACACCTTC.

The CDR3 protein is CASEVTGTGGSEQYF. CDR3 DNA: TGTGCCAGCGAGGTAACCGGGACCGGGGGTTCCGAGCAGTACTTC. The J gene is TRBJ2-7, the V gene TRBV6-5, with D possibly matching TRBD2 (6 bases). With 8 bases removed from V and 6 bases from J, the gap between germline ends came to 23 bases. The CDR3 loop spans 15 amino acids. Germline V gives CDR1 MNHEY, CDR2 SVGAGI.

The chain uses TRBV28 and TRBJ2-3, with a weak D call TRBD1 (5 bases). The V gene's germline CDR1 is MDHEN and CDR2 SYDVKM. The CDR3 runs 13 residues. The V end lost 4 bases, the J end lost 4 bases, and 9 bases lay between the germline ends. CDR3 loop: CASSSYRSDTQYF. The CDR3 bases are TGTGCCAGCAGTTCCTACAGGTCAGATACGCAGTATTTT.

The sample holds one count of this clone. The chain employs TRBV28 and TRBJ1-4, with 7 bases that match TRBD1. V dropped 6 bases and J dropped 10; count of bases not matched to a gene: 5. Per germline, CDR1 MDHEN and CDR2 SYDVKM. This CDR3 region has 12 residues. Here the CDR3 reads CASRPTGVKLFF. The CDR3, as DNA: TGTGCCAGCAGGCCTACAGGGGTAAAACTGTTTTTT.

J is TRBJ2-7 and V is TRBV6-2 or TRBV6-3; D possibly corresponds to TRBD1 (5 bases). The CDR3 runs 16 residues. The germline CDR1 and CDR2 sequences are MNHEY and SVGEGT. V shed 4 bases and J shed 5 bases, with 21 bases lying between them. The CDR3 loop reads CASSSMRPRELHEQYF. The CDR3 DNA is TGTGCCAGCAGTTCAATGAGACCCAGGGAACTCCACGAGCAGTACTTC.